This T cell receptor beta chain came from a study of chemoradiotherapy in HPV16-positive cancers. Whole-study context: Candidate HPV-specific clones and shared TCR motifs came from a couple of HPV16-positive patients. Study-level results: For HPV16-positive patients, expanding HPV-responsive T cells associated with longer recurrence-free survival.

TCRdb's copy holds only in-frame clones and misses some; the assay was immunoSEQ multiplex PCR. The profile covers about 7,600 clones, with around 83% appearing a single time and about 3% taken by the ten largest. CDR1 is SGHTA and CDR2 is FQGTGA in the germline V gene. The CDR3 is 14 amino acids. The V and J ends lost 5 bases and 7 bases, in that order; junction bases with no gene match: 7. Remarks on this clone: What it binds is not known.

The sequence was obtained from a human donor with HPV-associated anogenital cancer. This specimen consisted of blood, obtained from a patient who underwent chemoradiotherapy. This rearrangement joins TRBV7-3 to TRBJ2-2, with 7 bases that match TRBD1. Written as DNA, the CDR3 is TGTGCCAGCAGCCCCGACAGGGAAGTCGGGGAGCTGTTTTTT. This sequence encodes CASSPDREVGELFF.